One T cell receptor beta chain is described in this entry. The table lists this clone with a count of one. The antigen it binds to is not known. No base quality values were provided; no much bigger clone lies one nucleotide off. The CDR3 starts with the cysteine, ends with the phenylalanine, and has 15 residues. The read is trimmed to its CDR3 DNA, 45 bases read in frame from base 1. From the germline V gene (reference sequence), CDR1 is GTSNPN and CDR2 is SVGIG. The V and J ends are trimmed by 1 base and 4 bases, leaving 14 bases between them. These data originate in a study of shared clonotypes between healthy human individuals (dated by TCRdb to the early 2020s). Regarding the complete study: Two women and a few men aged 18 to 49 years were included in the cohort. To estimate repertoire size and how much clonotype sharing occurs between individuals, the study deeply sequenced the blood TCR repertoires of about 5 healthy adults. To increase sequencing depth and limit assay-specific biases, different laboratories used diverse techniques to prepare libraries and sequence TCR repertoires. Each donor's leukapheresis produced roughly between roughly 0.85 and 10 billion PBMCs.

Using the deep immunoSEQ assay, TCR CDR3 regions were amplified from genomic DNA by multiplex PCR. For each cell subset, the extracted genomic DNA was distributed evenly across all wells of several immunoSEQ 96-well plates, and each plate served as one replicate. For unsorted PBMC, each replicate PCR was loaded with around 300 ng genomic DNA, equivalent to roughly 33,000 T cell genomes. Genomic DNA from unsorted PBMC was sequenced over ten immunoSEQ deep assay plates. Purified libraries were measured with a Qubit 3.0 fluorometer, size-checked on a Bioanalyzer 2100, and measured again with the KAPA Library Quantification kit. Every immunoSEQ 96-well plate was sequenced on a separate single-read 150-cycle Illumina NextSeq 550 flow cell. The authors' analysis ran thus. Because the immunoSEQ output held only junctional sequences and lacked quality scores, the filtering could not match the filtering applied to full-length reads. Sequences were annotated with PyIR, a Python wrapper for IgBLAST v1.9, and V/J genes and CDR3 were assigned using IMGT germline references. Reads were removed for weak V/J assignments (E-value above 1e-6), missing CDR3, stop codons, out-of-frame junctions, or ambiguous translated residues. V3J clonotypes were defined as sequences sharing the same inferred V gene, J gene, and CDR3 amino acid sequence. Percentage overlap between repertoires was calculated by dividing the number of shared unique clonotypes by the size of the smaller repertoire. Three approaches were used to assess repertoire richness: RTK rarefaction, the Chao1 estimator, and Recon v2.1 estimates of unobserved clonotypes. TCRdb's version of the immuneACCESS table is confined to in-frame rearrangements and falls short of the full clone set. An unresolved V gene accounts for under half of the shortfall where checked; the remainder is of unknown origin. For V, J and clone size, that table is used; D and trimming come from the DNA. In this sample the table shows about 480,000 clones, 60% to 80% of which occur a single time. The ten largest account for roughly an eighth of the sample.

The donors were healthy, HIV-negative adults with no recently reported acute infections or vaccinations. Only Caucasian adults living in Nashville, Tennessee, USA were represented among the donors. For unsorted samples, roughly 90 million PBMCs were counted, and genomic DNA was extracted using the QIAamp DNA Blood Mini kit. After blood collection by leukapheresis, PBMCs were isolated using Ficoll-Histopaque density gradient centrifugation and then cryopreserved in the vapor phase of liquid nitrogen. The paper as a whole reports these results and caveats: The genetic and exposure-history diversity represented was limited by the small number of donors. Based on pairwise subsampling, the degree of clonotype sharing among donors was expected to be affected by sequencing depth. Sampling was restricted to blood, and TCR repertoires in tissues likely differ from the TCR repertoires found in blood.

The chain joins TRBV30 to TRBJ1-3; a confident D gene designation cannot be given. This TCR was recovered from a woman between 35 and 50 years old in good health. Some clones in this sample may be carry-over from other donors' samples. Material: PBMCs. The sequenced DNA: TGTGCCTGGAGTGCCAGCGGAACCCGAGGAAACACCATATATTTT. Its product reads: CAWSASGTRGNTIYF.